This T cell receptor (beta chain) was sequenced during a study of shared clonotypes between healthy human individuals. The CDR3 has 14 amino acids. Germline lookup yields CDR1 SEHNR and CDR2 FQNEAQ (reference sequence). The germline V and J ends were trimmed by 5 bases and 2 bases, with 12 bases remaining between them. Overall study results and limits: Represented diversity, genetic and exposure-history alike, was limited by few donors.

The table came from immunoSEQ multiplex PCR; TCRdb's copy has only in-frame clones and leaves some out. The sample includes approximately 2.5 million clones, 93% of them seen just once. This clone was picked up one time. What it binds is not known. This clonotype was obtained from a man younger than 35 in good health. Some clones in this sample may be carry-over from other donors' samples. The V and J genes are TRBV7-9 and TRBJ1-1; D is undetermined. The sequencing sample was made of naive CD4+ T cells from PBMCs. Regarding subset: CD45RA+ positively selected. For the CDR3, the DNA is TGTGCCAGCAGCCCAAGGTACACCAACACTGAAGCTTTCTTT. Translating gives CASSPRYTNTEAFF.